The next 14 T cell receptor beta chains were all read from a single sample in a study of T cell responses to AZD1222 COVID-19 vaccine. Produced via immunoSEQ multiplex PCR; TCRdb's table is partial and in-frame only. The sample yields 90,000 to 130,000 clones, roughly 84% seen once. Sequences were derived from peripheral blood, sampled on day 0 of AZD1222 vaccination. These receptors all stem from an adult in good health.

This sequence joins TRBV11-1 and TRBJ2-1; the match to TRBD1 covers 12 bases. The CDR3 runs to 16 residues. Germline V CDR1 and CDR2: SGHAT, FQDESV (reference sequence). J was trimmed by 10 bases and V by 4 bases; bases with no gene match: 11. The CDR3 nucleotides are TGTGCCAGCAGCTCCCGGGGACAGGGGGCCGCCGGGGAGCAGTTCTTC. It is translated as CASSSRGQGAAGEQFF.

The gene calls are TRBV19 and TRBJ2-1; 10 positions match TRBD2. This CDR3 has 19 amino acids. Germline values: CDR1 LNHDA, CDR2 SQIVND (reference sequence). V lost 3 bases and J lost 0; bases outside the gene matches: 11. The CDR3 DNA reads as TGTGCCAGTAGTATTTGGGCTAGCGGGAGAAGGAGCTCCTACAATGAGCAGTTCTTC. This gives the protein CASSIWASGRRSSYNEQFF.

This chain uses TRBV28 with TRBJ1-6; TRBD1 agrees at 8 bases. Germline CDR1 reads MDHEN; CDR2 reads SYDVKM. J was trimmed by 9 bases and V by 6 bases; bases with no gene match: 7. The CDR3 has 14 residues. As DNA, the CDR3 is TGTGCCAGCAGCCGAGGACAGGGACGTTCACCCCTCCACTTT. It translates to CASSRGQGRSPLHF.

The chain is built from TRBV19 and TRBJ1-2, with D perhaps matching TRBD1 (5 bases). With 5 bases removed from V and 4 bases from J, the gap between germline ends came to 14 bases. CDR3 size: 14 residues. The V gene's germline CDR1 is LNHDA and CDR2 SQIVND (reference sequence). The CDR3 nucleotides read TGTGCCAGTAGTCTCCCCGGGACGTCCTATGGCTACACCTTC. As protein: CASSLPGTSYGYTF.

The rearrangement uses TRBV6-5 and TRBJ1-3; D remains ambiguous. Trimming left V 6 bases short and J 4 bases short, with 7 bases between. CDR3 length: 12 residues. Germline lookup yields CDR1 MNHEY and CDR2 SVGAGI. CDR3: CASRPQGNTIYF. In DNA, the CDR3 is TGTGCCAGCAGACCGCAAGGAAACACCATATATTTT.

This chain joins TRBV11-3 and TRBJ2-1; 8 bases are a match to TRBD2. This CDR3 is built from 16 residues. Germline lookup yields CDR1 SGHNT and CDR2 YENEEA. V lost 1 base to trimming and J lost 2 bases; unmatched junction nucleotides: 4. CDR3 DNA sequence: TGTGCCAGCAGCTTAGGTCTAGCGGGTACCTACAATGAGCAGTTCTTC. Translation gives CASSLGLAGTYNEQFF. Looking up the rest from reference TRBV11-3 and TRBJ2-1 gives the full variable domain: EAGVVQSPRYKIIEKKQPVAFWCNPISGHNTLYWYLQNLGQGPELLIRYENEEAVDDSQLPKDRFSAERLKGVDSTLKIQPAELGDSAVYLCASSLGLAGTYNEQFFGPGTRLTVL.

V and J are TRBV2 and TRBJ2-7, with a possible D match to TRBD1 (5 bases). Germline lookup yields CDR1 SNHLY and CDR2 FYNNEI. Trimming left V 5 bases short and J 3 bases short, with 8 bases between. The CDR3 runs to 12 residues. DNA of the CDR3: TGTGCCAGCAGTAGGGGCTTCTACGAGCAGTACTTC. This gives the protein CASSRGFYEQYF.

The chain has TRBV27 and TRBJ2-2; D not resolved. V lost 6 bases to trimming and J lost 0 bases, with 14 bases between them. From germline, CDR1 is MNHEY and CDR2 SMNVEV (reference sequence). CDR3 length equals 16 residues. The DNA of the CDR3 is TGTGCCAGCAGGCAAGGGTCTCCTACGAACACCGGGGAGCTGTTTTTT. Protein: CASRQGSPTNTGELFF.

The chain couples TRBV5-1 to TRBJ2-5, with D unclear. V lost 2 bases and J lost 5, with 4 bases in between. The CDR3 totals 11 residues. In germline, CDR1 is SGHRS, CDR2 YFSETQ. In DNA, the CDR3 is TGCGCCAGCAGCTTCGCGGAGACCCAGTACTTC. Translated: CASSFAETQYF.

This clone has just a few counts. This chain uses TRBV4-1 with TRBJ1-3, with D tentatively TRBD1 (5 bases). Per the germline V gene, CDR1 is MGHRA and CDR2 is YSYEKL. The CDR3 loop spans 16 amino acids. V was shortened by 0 bases and J by 4 bases, with 13 bases between the two germline ends. The CDR3 here is CASSQDIRATGNTIYF. The CDR3, as DNA: TGCGCCAGCAGCCAAGATATCAGGGCAACAGGAAACACCATATATTTT.

This clone was recorded once. The genes are TRBV2 and TRBJ2-7, with TRBD2 matching over 13 bases. CDR3 length equals 12 residues. Per germline, CDR1 SNHLY and CDR2 FYNNEI. The V gene end was trimmed by 10 bases and the J gene end by 7 bases; junction bases not matched to a gene: 4. The CDR3 loop reads CATGLAGDEQYF. CDR3 bases: TGTGCCACCGGACTAGCGGGAGATGAGCAGTACTTC.

This clone was found once. The chain links TRBV11-2 to TRBJ2-3, with 11 bases fitting TRBD2. The CDR3 length is 16 residues. The V segment lost 5 bases and the J segment 2 bases; nucleotides outside the gene matches: 6. Germline CDR1 reads SGHAT; CDR2 reads FQNNGV. As DNA, the CDR3 is TGTGCCAGCAGCCTCGGGACTAGCGGAACCACAGATACGCAGTATTTT. This sequence encodes CASSLGTSGTTDTQYF.

V usage is TRBV7-3 and J usage is TRBJ2-3; 11 bases agree with TRBD2. The CDR3 has 18 residues. Unmatched junction bases numbered 13, after V lost 6 bases and J lost 2 bases. Germline V lookup: CDR1 SGHTA, CDR2 FQGTGA. CDR3 nucleotide sequence: TGTGCCAGCAGTCCGCTTCCCTTAGCGGGAGGGCCCACAGATACGCAGTATTTT. This codes for CASSPLPLAGGPTDTQYF.

The count of this clone is one. The V and J genes are TRBV28 and TRBJ1-4; D is ambiguous. Looked up from germline, CDR1 is MDHEN and CDR2 is SYDVKM. CDR3 length: 14 amino acids. The V end was cut by 3 bases, the J end by 7 bases, with 12 bases between. CDR3 coding DNA: TGTGCCAGCAGTTTTGGGCCCGGGCTTGAAAAACTGTTTTTT. Translated: CASSFGPGLEKLFF.